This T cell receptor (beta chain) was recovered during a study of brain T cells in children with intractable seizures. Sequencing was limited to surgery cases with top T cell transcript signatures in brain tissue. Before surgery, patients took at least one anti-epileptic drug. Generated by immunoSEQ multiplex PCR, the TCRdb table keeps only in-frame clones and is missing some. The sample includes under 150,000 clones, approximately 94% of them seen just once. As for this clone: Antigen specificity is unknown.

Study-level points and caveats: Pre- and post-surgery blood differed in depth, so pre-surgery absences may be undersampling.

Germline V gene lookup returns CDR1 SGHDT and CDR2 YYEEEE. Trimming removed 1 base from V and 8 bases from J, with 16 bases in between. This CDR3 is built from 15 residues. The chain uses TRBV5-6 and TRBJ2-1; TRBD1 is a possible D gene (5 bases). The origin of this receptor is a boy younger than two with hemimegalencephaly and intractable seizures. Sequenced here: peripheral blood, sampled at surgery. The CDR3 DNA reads TGTGCCAGCAGCTTGCCTCTCTCAGGGCGGCATGAGCAGTTCTTC. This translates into CASSLPLSGRHEQFF.